The subject of this entry is one T cell receptor (beta chain). Germline V gives CDR1 MNHEY, CDR2 SMNVEV (reference sequence). The CDR3 is 17 amino acids. V gave up 6 bases and J gave up 2 bases, with 22 bases separating them. The source of the sample is a study of blood T cell repertoires in COVID-19. For the study at large: The United States, Italy and Spain supplied acute and convalescent COVID-19 samples. The cDNA or gDNA used as material had been derived from T cells, B-cell-depleted T cells, or PBMCs.

Original data processing: Amplified reference gene primers provided the basis for estimating nucleated cell counts. Sequencing was performed with immunoSEQ multiplex PCR; in TCRdb, only in-frame clones are kept and a portion is missing. V and J calls and clone size are given by that table; D and trimming were obtained from the DNA. The repertoire holds over 150,000 clones, with more than 85% as singletons. This chain uses TRBV27 with TRBJ1-1; D may be TRBD1 (6 bases). The specimen sequenced was peripheral blood. The TCR sequence derives from a man aged 30 to 45 with acute or convalescent COVID-19. For the CDR3, the DNA is TGTGCCAGCAGACGATTTGGGGGAGGGGGTACCAACACTGAAGCTTTCTTT. It translates to CASRRFGGGGTNTEAFF.